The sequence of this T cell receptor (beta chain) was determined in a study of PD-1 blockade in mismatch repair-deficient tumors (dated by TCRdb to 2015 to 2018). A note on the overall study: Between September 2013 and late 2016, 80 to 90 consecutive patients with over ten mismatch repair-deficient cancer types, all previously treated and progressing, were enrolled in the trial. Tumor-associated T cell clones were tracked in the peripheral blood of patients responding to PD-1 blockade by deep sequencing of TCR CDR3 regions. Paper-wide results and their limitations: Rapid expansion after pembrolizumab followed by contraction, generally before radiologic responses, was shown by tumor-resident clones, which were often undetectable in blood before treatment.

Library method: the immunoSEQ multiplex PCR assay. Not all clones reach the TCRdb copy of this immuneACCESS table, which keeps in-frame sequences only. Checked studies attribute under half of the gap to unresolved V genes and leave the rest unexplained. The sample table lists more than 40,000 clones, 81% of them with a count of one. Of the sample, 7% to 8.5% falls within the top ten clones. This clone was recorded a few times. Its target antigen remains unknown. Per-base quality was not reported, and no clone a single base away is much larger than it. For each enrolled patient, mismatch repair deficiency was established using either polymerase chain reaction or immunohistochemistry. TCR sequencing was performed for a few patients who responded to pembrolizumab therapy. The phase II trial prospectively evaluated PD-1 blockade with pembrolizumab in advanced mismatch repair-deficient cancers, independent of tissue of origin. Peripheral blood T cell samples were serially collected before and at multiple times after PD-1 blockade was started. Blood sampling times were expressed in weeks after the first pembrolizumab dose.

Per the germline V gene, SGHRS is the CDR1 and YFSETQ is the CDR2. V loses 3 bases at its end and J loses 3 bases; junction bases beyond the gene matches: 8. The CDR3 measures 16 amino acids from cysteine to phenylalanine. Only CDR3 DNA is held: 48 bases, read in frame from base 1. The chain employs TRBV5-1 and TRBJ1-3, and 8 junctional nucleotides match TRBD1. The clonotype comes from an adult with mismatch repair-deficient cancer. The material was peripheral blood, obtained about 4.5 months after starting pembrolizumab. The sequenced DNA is TGCGCCAGCAGCTCAGGGGGCGCCGGGGTTGGAAACACCATATATTTT. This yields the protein CASSSGGAGVGNTIYF.